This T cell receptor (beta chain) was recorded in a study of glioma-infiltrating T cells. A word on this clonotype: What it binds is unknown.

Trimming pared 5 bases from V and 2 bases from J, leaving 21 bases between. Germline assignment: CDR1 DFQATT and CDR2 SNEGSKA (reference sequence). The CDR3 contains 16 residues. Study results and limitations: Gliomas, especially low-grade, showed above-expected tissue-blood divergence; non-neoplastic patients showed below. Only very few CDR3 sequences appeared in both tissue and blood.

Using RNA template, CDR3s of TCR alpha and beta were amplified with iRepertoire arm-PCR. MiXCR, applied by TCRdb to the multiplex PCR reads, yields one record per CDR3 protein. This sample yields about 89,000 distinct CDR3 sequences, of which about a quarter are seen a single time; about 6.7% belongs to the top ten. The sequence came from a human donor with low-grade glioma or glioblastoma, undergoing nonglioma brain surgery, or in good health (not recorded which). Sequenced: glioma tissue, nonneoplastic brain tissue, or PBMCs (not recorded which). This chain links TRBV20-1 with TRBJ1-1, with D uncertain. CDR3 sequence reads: CSAPPVAGGFNTEAFF. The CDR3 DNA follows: TGCAGTGCTCCCCCAGTAGCGGGAGGGTTTAACACTGAAGCTTTCTTT.